This T cell receptor beta chain was documented in a study of shared clonotypes between healthy human individuals. Study conclusions and caveats: Genetic and exposure-history diversity was limited by the few donors. Among the subsets, naive ones generally showed larger estimated richness than memory ones.

This clone was observed a single time. The antigen is unknown. The table came from immunoSEQ multiplex PCR; TCRdb's copy has only in-frame clones and leaves some out. The sample lists over a million clones, approximately 98.5% occurring once. This CDR3 is 13 amino acids long. Looked up from germline, CDR1 is SGHVS and CDR2 is FNYEAQ. The V end lost 1 base, the J end lost 5 bases, and 8 bases lay between the germline ends. CD4+ cells yielded CD45RA+ naive and CD45RA-negative memory subsets. The sample consisted of naive CD4+ T cells sorted from blood. As to subset: CD45RA+ positively selected. The chain carries TRBV7-6 and TRBJ2-5, with D uncertain. The TCR comes from a young man in good health. CDR3 loop: CASSLVGYETQYF. The CDR3 DNA reads TGTGCCAGCAGCTTAGTAGGGTACGAGACCCAGTACTTC.